These 7 T cell receptor beta chains came from one sample sequenced in a study of blood T cell repertoires in COVID-19. Here immunoSEQ multiplex PCR was the method, and the copy in TCRdb shows in-frame clones only, minus some. This table holds around 200,000 clones, more than 75% found once. Sequences were obtained from peripheral blood. Receptor source: a man between 40 and 49 years old with active or convalescent COVID-19.

This clone was seen a single time. V and J are TRBV18 and TRBJ1-2; possible D gene TRBD1, 5 bases. Per the germline V gene, CDR1 is KGHSH and CDR2 is LQKENI. The length of the CDR3 is 14 residues. With 2 bases removed from V and 8 bases from J, the gap between germline ends came to 15 bases. The CDR3 spells CASSPAPIRGGYTF. CDR3 coding DNA: TGTGCCAGCTCACCAGCCCCCATACGGGGGGGCTACACCTTC. Drawing the rest from reference TRBV18 and TRBJ1-2, the complete variable domain is NAGVMQNPRHLVRRRGQEARLRCSPMKGHSHVYWYRQLPEEGLKFMVYLQKENIIDESGMPKERFSAEFPKEGPSILRIQQVVRGDSAAYFCASSPAPIRGGYTFGSGTRLTVV.

The chain couples TRBV28 to TRBJ2-5; 8 bases fit TRBD1. The germline CDR1 and CDR2 sequences are MDHEN and SYDVKM. CDR3 length: 16 residues. V lost 5 bases, J lost 4 bases, and 12 bases stayed unmatched. CDR3 sequence: CASSDPQGALGETQYF. The CDR3 nucleotides are TGTGCCAGCAGTGACCCCCAGGGGGCGTTGGGAGAGACCCAGTACTTC.

The rearrangement joins TRBV2 to TRBJ1-6; 9 bases fit TRBD1. The CDR3 is 14 amino acids. Germline V lookup: CDR1 SNHLY, CDR2 FYNNEI. The V gene end was trimmed by 3 bases and the J gene end by 10 bases; junction bases not matched to a gene: 4. CDR3 bases: TGTGCCAGCAGTGAGAGGGGACAGGGATCACCCCTCCACTTT. This codes for CASSERGQGSPLHF.

There are a few counts of this clone. The V call is TRBV9, the J call TRBJ1-1, with D perhaps matching TRBD1 (6 bases). V lost 3 bases, J lost 3 bases, and 15 bases lay in between. The length of the CDR3 is 15 residues. Germline values: CDR1 SGDLS, CDR2 YYNGEE. Here the CDR3 DNA reads TGTGCCAGCAGCGAAGGGGGGGTTACGGACACTGAAGCTTTCTTT. Residues: CASSEGGVTDTEAFF.

This chain joins TRBV11-2 and TRBJ2-4; 11 bases line up with TRBD2. The V and J ends lost 5 bases and 2 bases, in that order; junction bases with no gene match: 2. This CDR3 is built from 15 residues. Germline CDR1 is SGHAT and CDR2 is FQNNGV. The CDR3 loop reads CASSPSGGPKNIQYF. CDR3 coding DNA: TGTGCCAGCAGCCCTAGCGGGGGGCCCAAAAACATTCAGTACTTC.

The chain carries TRBV7-6 and TRBJ2-1; 10 bases are a match to TRBD1. J lost 4 bases, V lost 4 bases, and 4 bases had no gene match. The CDR3 length is 15 residues. Per the germline V gene, CDR1 is SGHVS and CDR2 is FNYEAQ. For the CDR3, the DNA is TGTGCCAGCAGCTCAGGGGGACAGGGGTACAATGAGCAGTTCTTC. Translating it yields CASSSGGQGYNEQFF.

This sequence joins TRBV6-6 and TRBJ1-5; 10 bases are a match to TRBD1. J gave up 2 bases and V 6 bases, and 7 bases lay outside the gene matches. Germline assignment: CDR1 MNHNY and CDR2 SVGAGI (reference sequence). This CDR3 spans 16 amino acids. The CDR3 bases are TGTGCCAGCAGGGGCCGAGGACAGGGGGGCAATCAGCCCCAGCATTTT. Its protein is CASRGRGQGGNQPQHF.